Detailed here is one T cell receptor beta chain. Germline V lookup: CDR1 SGHNT, CDR2 YYREEE (reference sequence). The CDR3 has 14 amino acids. Trimming removed 2 bases at V and 2 bases at J, with 9 bases between. This sample stems from a study of shared clonotypes between healthy human individuals. Per sorted-subset replicate PCR, input was about 180 ng DNA, representing some 30,000 T cell genomes. Sequencing was performed with immunoSEQ multiplex PCR; in TCRdb, only in-frame clones are kept and a portion is missing. The sample consists of hundreds of thousands of clones, 74% of them appearing once. This TCR came from a woman aged 25 to 45 in good health. Sequenced input: memory CD4+ T cells sorted from blood. Stated subset: CD45RA-negative fraction. The gene calls are TRBV5-4 and TRBJ2-3, with D unclear. DNA of the CDR3: TGTGCCAGCAGCTTCACCCTTCACACAGATACGCAGTATTTT. Residues: CASSFTLHTDTQYF.